These 19 T cell receptor beta chains share one sample of origin, sequenced in a study of T cell repertoires in ileal Crohn's disease. TCRdb's copy holds only in-frame clones and misses some; the assay was immunoSEQ multiplex PCR. The sample gives some 30,000 clones, around three quarters of which show up once; around 20% is in the top ten. Sequenced material: ileal tissue. Source of these receptors: an adult with Crohn's disease.

V and J are TRBV30 and TRBJ2-1; 10 bases line up with TRBD2. After removal of 0 bases from V and 7 bases from J, the junction contained 9 bases not matched to a gene. CDR1 GTSNPN and CDR2 SVGIG come from the germline V gene (reference sequence). The CDR3 totals 16 residues. CDR3: CAWSVLSTSGRNEQFF. In DNA form, the CDR3 reads TGTGCCTGGAGTGTACTTTCGACTAGCGGGCGGAATGAGCAGTTCTTC.

This chain uses TRBV6-6 with TRBJ2-3; D perhaps matches TRBD2 (5 bases). The CDR3 runs to 13 residues. Trimming cost V 6 bases and J 2 bases, with 9 bases left between them. From germline, CDR1 is MNHNY and CDR2 SVGAGI (reference sequence). Written as DNA, the CDR3 is TGTGCCAGCAGAAGCGGATCCACAGATACGCAGTATTTT. This codes for CASRSGSTDTQYF.

J is TRBJ2-5 and V is TRBV6-4, with a weak D call TRBD2 (5 bases). CDR3 size: 14 residues. The V and J ends lost 2 bases and 1 base respectively, with 8 bases between them. CDR1 is MRHNA and CDR2 is SNTAGT in the germline V gene. This CDR3 is CASSDPSLQETQYF. CDR3 coding DNA: TGTGCCAGCAGTGACCCTAGCCTCCAAGAGACCCAGTACTTC.

The V gene is TRBV4-2, the J gene TRBJ1-1; a weak D match, TRBD1 (6 bases). The CDR3 is 16 residues long. The germline V gene encodes CDR1 LGHNA and CDR2 YNFKEQ. Trimming cost V 0 bases and J 0 bases, with 11 bases left between them. The CDR3 nucleotides are TGTGCCAGCAGCCAAGATTGGACAGTCATGAACACTGAAGCTTTCTTT. Translating it yields CASSQDWTVMNTEAFF.

The chain is built from TRBV19 and TRBJ2-1; TRBD1 might be the D (6 bases). The CDR3 loop spans 14 amino acids. Looked up from germline, CDR1 is LNHDA and CDR2 is SQIVND (reference sequence). V gave up 5 bases and J gave up 0 bases, with 8 bases separating them. CDR3 region: CASSRRGSYNEQFF. Here the CDR3 DNA reads TGTGCCAGTAGTCGCAGGGGCTCCTACAATGAGCAGTTCTTC. Full variable domain (missing parts from reference TRBV19 and TRBJ2-1): DGGITQSPKYLFRKEGQNVTLSCEQNLNHDAMYWYRQDPGQGLRLIYYSQIVNDFQKGDIAEGYSVSREKKESFPLTVTSAQKNPTAFYLCASSRRGSYNEQFFGPGTRLTVL.

This clone was seen more than once but under ten times. The rearrangement uses TRBV5-6 and TRBJ1-2, with a possible D match to TRBD1 (6 bases). The length of the CDR3 is 14 residues. Deletions cut 7 bases from V and 5 bases from J, with 18 bases between. CDR1 and CDR2 from the germline V gene are SGHDT and YYEEEE. CDR3 sequence reads: CASQGTREAYGYTF. The CDR3 nucleotides are TGTGCCAGCCAGGGGACACGCGAAGCTTATGGCTACACCTTC.

The gene calls are TRBV6-5 and TRBJ1-2, with 7 bases matching TRBD1. The CDR3 has 14 residues. V trimming: 3 bases; J trimming: 8 bases; junction bases outside the gene matches: 9. Germline CDR1 is MNHEY and CDR2 is SVGAGI. CDR3 sequence: CASSYDYRGEGYTF. The DNA for the CDR3 is TGTGCCAGCAGTTATGACTACAGGGGCGAGGGCTACACCTTC.

V and J are TRBV27 and TRBJ1-3; 10 nucleotides agree with TRBD1. CDR1 is MNHEY and CDR2 is SMNVEV in the germline V gene (reference sequence). The CDR3 contains 19 residues. Trimming cost V 6 bases and J 6 bases; bases outside gene matches: 20. The CDR3 spells CASSFDRDRGELSENTIYF. The DNA for the CDR3 is TGTGCCAGCAGCTTCGACCGGGACAGGGGAGAACTCTCGGAAAACACCATATATTTT.

The chain combines TRBV5-1 with TRBJ1-1; 7 bases match TRBD1. The CDR3 is 15 amino acids. V lost 4 bases to trimming and J lost 0 bases; unmatched junction nucleotides: 6. Germline values: CDR1 SGHRS, CDR2 YFSETQ. The CDR3 DNA reads TGCGCCAGCAGCCAAAGGGACAGTCTGAACACTGAAGCTTTCTTT. Translating it yields CASSQRDSLNTEAFF.

V gene TRBV15 combines with J gene TRBJ2-5, with 8 nucleotides matching TRBD2. This CDR3 comprises 16 residues. V shed 3 bases, J shed 1 base, and the junction held 7 bases outside the gene matches. The germline CDR1 and CDR2 sequences are LNHNV and YYDKDF (reference sequence). CDR3: CATSRTGGAGQETQYF. CDR3 nucleotides: TGTGCCACCAGCAGGACGGGGGGGGCCGGCCAAGAGACCCAGTACTTC.

V and J are TRBV27 and TRBJ2-5; D remains ambiguous. Trimming pared 6 bases from V and 4 bases from J, leaving 9 bases between. This CDR3 has 12 residues. Germline lookup yields CDR1 MNHEY and CDR2 SMNVEV (reference sequence). The CDR3 loop is CASSYPGETQYF. CDR3 nucleotides: TGTGCCAGCAGCTATCCGGGAGAGACCCAGTACTTC.

The chain uses TRBV5-1 and TRBJ2-1; a possible D gene is TRBD1 (5 bases). The V end was cut by 7 bases, the J end by 5 bases, with 13 bases between. From germline, CDR1 is SGHRS and CDR2 YFSETQ. The CDR3 extends over 13 amino acids. The DNA of the CDR3 is TGCGCCAGCGCAGACAGCCTCAACAATGAGCAGTTCTTC. This translates into CASADSLNNEQFF.

This clone is a singleton in its sample. The chain links TRBV29-1 to TRBJ2-5; weak D call: TRBD2 (5 bases). V shed 5 bases and J shed 4 bases, with 17 bases lying between them. Germline V gives CDR1 SQVTM, CDR2 ANQGSEA. This CDR3 has 14 amino acids. The CDR3 spells CSVTSDVGRETQYF. CDR3 nucleotide sequence: TGCAGCGTTACTAGTGACGTGGGCAGAGAGACCCAGTACTTC.

V gene TRBV7-9 combines with J gene TRBJ1-2; the match to TRBD1 covers 10 bases. Germline loops: CDR1 SEHNR, CDR2 FQNEAQ (reference sequence). The CDR3 spans 17 residues. Trimming cost V 2 bases and J 8 bases; bases outside gene matches: 14. The CDR3 is CASSLMTGGRESIGYTF. The CDR3 DNA is TGTGCCAGCAGCTTAATGACAGGGGGCAGGGAAAGTATCGGCTACACCTTC.

This clone was counted a single time. The V and J genes are TRBV11-1 and TRBJ1-1; tentatively, D is TRBD1 (6 bases). This CDR3 spans 18 amino acids. V shed 4 bases and J shed 3 bases, with 24 bases lying between them. Germline V CDR1 and CDR2: SGHAT, FQDESV (reference sequence). The CDR3, as DNA: TGTGCCAGCAGCTCTACCTTCGGTAAGGGGGGACTAGACACTGAAGCTTTCTTT. It translates to CASSSTFGKGGLDTEAFF.

This sequence joins TRBV5-1 and TRBJ1-3, with a possible D match to TRBD1 (5 bases). CDR1 is SGHRS and CDR2 is YFSETQ in the germline V gene. Trimming removed 7 bases from V and 0 bases from J, with 14 bases in between. There are 15 residues in the CDR3. CDR3 in amino acids: CASRNGASSGNTIYF. The DNA of the CDR3 is TGCGCCAGCCGCAATGGGGCGAGCTCTGGAAACACCATATATTTT.

The chain couples TRBV5-4 to TRBJ2-7; 12 bases are a match to TRBD2. Trimming cost V 3 bases and J 3 bases; bases outside gene matches: 4. The CDR3 is made up of 15 amino acids. The germline gives CDR1 SGHNT, CDR2 YYREEE (reference sequence). DNA of the CDR3: TGTGCCAGCAGCTCATCGACTAGCGGGGGCTACGAGCAGTACTTC. It codes for CASSSSTSGGYEQYF. The full variable domain, with the rest looked up from reference TRBV5-4 and TRBJ2-7, is ETGVTQSPTHLIKTRGQQVTLRCSSQSGHNTVSWYQQALGQGPQFIFQYYREEENGRGNFPPRFSGLQFPNYSSELNVNALELDDSALYLCASSSSTSGGYEQYFGPGTRLTVT.

V usage is TRBV6-1 and J usage is TRBJ2-5; 9 positions match TRBD1. TRBJ2-7 explains the end of the DNA better; the J call may be wrong. The CDR3 covers 14 residues. Germline-derived CDR1 and CDR2 are MNHNS and SASEGT. CDR3 nucleotides: TGTGCCAGCAGTCCCGGACAGGGGAGGGACGAGCAGTACTTC. Translation: CASSPGQGRDEQYF.

This rearrangement joins TRBV30 to TRBJ1-2, with 10 bases aligning to TRBD1. This CDR3 has 14 amino acids. Germline CDR1 and CDR2: GTSNPN and SVGIG (reference sequence). Trimming removed 2 bases from V and 7 bases from J; junction bases left unmatched: 7. Written as DNA, the CDR3 is TGTGCCTGGAGTTCCGGGACAGGGGACTTTGGCTACACCTTC. Protein product: CAWSSGTGDFGYTF.